These 20 T cell receptor beta chains share one sample of origin, sequenced in a study of response to subunit inactivated influenza vaccine. TCRdb reanalysed the RT-PCR reads using MiXCR and keeps one entry per CDR3 protein. This sample has about 520,000 distinct CDR3 sequences, with around 7.7% found just once. The sequencing used PBMCs from blood, collected around 25 months after vaccination. The receptors were sampled from a man aged 45-69 years who received an inactivated influenza vaccine.

This clonotype was seen repeatedly, ten times or more. The chain joins TRBV18 to TRBJ1-1, with 11 nucleotides matching TRBD1. Germline trimming cut 6 bases from V and 4 bases from J; bases unmatched to any gene: 7. Germline values: CDR1 KGHSH, CDR2 LQKENI. CDR3 length equals 15 residues. The CDR3 DNA reads TGTGCCAGCTCGCGTCCCGGGACAGGGGGCACTGAAGCTTTCTTT. This gives the protein CASSRPGTGGTEAFF. The complete variable domain, with remaining parts taken from reference TRBV18 and TRBJ1-1, reads NAGVMQNPRHLVRRRGQEARLRCSPMKGHSHVYWYRQLPEEGLKFMVYLQKENIIDESGMPKERFSAEFPKEGPSILRIQQVVRGDSAAYFCASSRPGTGGTEAFFGQGTRLTVV.

This clonotype was found a few times. V gene TRBV6-5 combines with J gene TRBJ2-7; D perhaps matches TRBD1 (6 bases). This CDR3 has 14 amino acids. V gave up 4 bases and J gave up 3 bases, with 13 bases separating them. The germline V gene has CDR1 MNHEY and CDR2 SVGAGI. The CDR3 here is CASSSTPTGYEQYF. CDR3 bases: TGTGCCAGCAGTTCAACCCCGACAGGCTACGAGCAGTACTTC.

This chain links TRBV6-5 with TRBJ1-5; D possibly corresponds to TRBD1 (6 bases). The CDR3 covers 15 residues. V dropped 3 bases and J dropped 4 bases, with 13 bases sitting between them. Germline V gene data show CDR1 as MNHEY and CDR2 as SVGAGI. CDR3 sequence: CASSYGQGPNQPQHF. DNA for the CDR3: TGTGCCAGCAGTTATGGGCAGGGGCCAAATCAGCCCCAGCATTTT.

This clonotype was seen a few times. In DNA, the CDR3 is TGTGCCACCAGCAGAGAAGGGTCAACCTACGAGCAGTACTTC. As protein: CATSREGSTYEQYF. The rearrangement uses TRBV15 and TRBJ2-7; no firm D call. The V end was cut by 0 bases, the J end by 2 bases, with 8 bases between. Germline V lookup: CDR1 LNHNV, CDR2 YYDKDF (reference sequence). The length of the CDR3 is 14 residues. Combining the CDR3 with reference TRBV15 and TRBJ2-7 gives the whole variable domain DAMVIQNPRYQVTQFGKPVTLSCSQTLNHNVMYWYQQKSSQAPKLLFHYYDKDFNNEADTPDNFQSRRPNTSFCFLDIRSPGLGDTAMYLCATSREGSTYEQYFGPGTRLTVT.

The rearrangement links TRBV5-6 to TRBJ2-7; no clear D. Trimming removed 6 bases from V and 2 bases from J, with 18 bases in between. The germline V gene encodes CDR1 SGHDT and CDR2 YYEEEE. This CDR3 contains 15 residues. The CDR3 DNA is TGTGCCAGCACCGCCGCCGGGTCCGGGCCCTACGAGCAGTACTTC. It translates to CASTAAGSGPYEQYF.

This clonotype was found a few times. The chain has TRBV12-3 or TRBV12-4 and TRBJ2-7; D unresolved. The CDR3 extends over 11 amino acids. V was cut by 8 bases and J by 5 bases, with 10 bases left in between. Here the CDR3 DNA reads TGTGCCAGCGGTGCGCTCCACGAGCAGTACTTC. Translation gives CASGALHEQYF.

V is TRBV27 and J is TRBJ1-6; 9 nucleotides match TRBD1. The CDR3 has 14 residues. The trim removed 7 bases at V and 13 bases at J, leaving 11 bases unmatched. Per the germline V gene, CDR1 is MNHEY and CDR2 is SMNVEV (reference sequence). The DNA for the CDR3 is TGTGCCAGCACCCCCCGGACAGGGGTGTTGCCCCTCCACTTT. Protein product: CASTPRTGVLPLHF.

This clonotype was observed many times. This chain uses TRBV3-1 with TRBJ2-7; D is ambiguous. Trimming removed 1 base at V and 5 bases at J, with 6 bases between. Germline V CDR1 and CDR2: LGHDT, YNNKEL (reference sequence). The CDR3 sequence is 12 residues long. CDR3 protein: CASSQVGHEQYF. Here the CDR3 DNA reads TGTGCCAGCAGCCAAGTGGGTCACGAGCAGTACTTC.

This clonotype occurred a few times. V is TRBV4-2 and J is TRBJ2-3; D ambiguous. CDR3 length: 16 amino acids. V shed 4 bases and J shed 1 base, with 15 bases lying between them. Germline assignment: CDR1 LGHNA and CDR2 YNFKEQ. The DNA of the CDR3 is TGTGCCAGCAGCCCATCCCTCTTGGAAGGCACAGATACGCAGTATTTT. It translates to CASSPSLLEGTDTQYF.

As DNA, the CDR3 is TGTGCCAGCAGCTTGAATCCCAAGGAGACCCAGTACTTC. This encodes CASSLNPKETQYF. The chain is built from TRBV5-8 and TRBJ2-5, with D uncertain. Looked up from germline, CDR1 is SGHTS and CDR2 is YDEGEE. V was cut by 1 base and J by 5 bases, with 9 bases left in between. This CDR3 region has 13 residues.

This chain joins TRBV4-3 and TRBJ1-1; 8 bases are a match to TRBD1. Germline CDR1 is LGHNA and CDR2 is YSLEER. V dropped 3 bases and J dropped 6; count of bases not matched to a gene: 12. The CDR3 runs 16 residues. The DNA of the CDR3 is TGCGCCAGCAGCCAGCGGACAGGGAAAGTGGGAGCTGAAGCTTTCTTT. This sequence encodes CASSQRTGKVGAEAFF.

This clonotype was detected a few times. The chain carries TRBV5-1 and TRBJ2-6, with D perhaps given as TRBD1 or TRBD2 (5 bases each). The CDR3 runs to 15 residues. Trimming took 4 bases from V and 1 from J, leaving 9 bases between them. Germline CDR1 and CDR2: SGHRS and YFSETQ. The CDR3 DNA is TGCGCCAGCAGCAAGAGGGGTTCTGGGGCCAACGTCCTGACTTTC. Translating gives CASSKRGSGANVLTF.

The chain is built from TRBV30 and TRBJ2-5; 8 nucleotides agree with TRBD2. Germline CDR1 reads GTSNPN; CDR2 reads SVGIG (reference sequence). The V segment lost 0 bases and the J segment 5 bases; nucleotides outside the gene matches: 2. This CDR3 has 13 residues. The CDR3 DNA reads TGTGCCTGGAGTGTGCGGGGGGTGGAGACCCAGTACTTC. It yields the protein CAWSVRGVETQYF. The full variable domain, its missing parts supplied by reference TRBV30 and TRBJ2-5, is SQTIHQWPATLVQPVGSPLSLECTVEGTSNPNLYWYRQAAGRGLQLLFYSVGIGQISSEVPQNLSASRPQDRQFILSSKKLLLSDSGFYLCAWSVRGVETQYFGPGTRLLVL.

This clonotype was recorded a few times. The chain is built from TRBV28 and TRBJ1-6; D call uncertain. Trimming pared 1 base from V and 9 bases from J, leaving 10 bases between. The germline V gene encodes CDR1 MDHEN and CDR2 SYDVKM. The CDR3 contains 14 residues. The CDR3 loop is CASSLSSKGSPLHF. In DNA, the CDR3 is TGTGCCAGCAGTTTATCGTCCAAGGGTTCACCCCTCCACTTT.

The gene calls are TRBV20-1 and TRBJ2-2, with 7 positions matching TRBD2. The V gene's germline CDR1 is DFQATT and CDR2 SNEGSKA (reference sequence). J was trimmed by 2 bases and V by 5 bases; bases with no gene match: 8. This CDR3 spans 15 amino acids. The CDR3, as DNA: TGCAGTGCTCGAAGGCTAGCGGTTAACACCGGGGAGCTGTTTTTT. Translation: CSARRLAVNTGELFF.

The chain has TRBV20-1 and TRBJ1-2; a possible D gene is TRBD1 (5 bases). Germline V gene lookup returns CDR1 DFQATT and CDR2 SNEGSKA (reference sequence). CDR3 size: 12 residues. Trimming cost V 5 bases and J 3 bases, with 10 bases left between them. CDR3 DNA: TGCAGTGCTCTCGGGACGGACTATGGCTACACCTTC. This encodes CSALGTDYGYTF.

This clonotype showed up just a few times. CDR3 DNA: TGTGCCAGCAGGCCTGGAGGGACAGGGAAGACCGGGGAGCTGTTTTTT. This encodes CASRPGGTGKTGELFF. This rearrangement joins TRBV5-4 to TRBJ2-2; TRBD1 matches 9 bases. Germline-derived CDR1 and CDR2 are SGHNT and YYREEE (reference sequence). This CDR3 contains 16 residues. V was pared by 5 bases and J by 5 bases, with 10 bases of the junction left unmatched.

This clonotype was seen many times. The CDR3 coding sequence is TGCAGTGCTAGAGGCGGGAGCTCATTCTACAATGAGCAGTTCTTC. It translates to CSARGGSSFYNEQFF. The rearrangement joins TRBV20-1 to TRBJ2-1; 7 bases are a match to TRBD2. Looked up from germline, CDR1 is DFQATT and CDR2 is SNEGSKA (reference sequence). V lost 1 base, J lost 3 bases, and 6 bases stayed unmatched. This CDR3 spans 15 amino acids.

Only a few counts were recorded for this clonotype. This sequence joins TRBV20-1 and TRBJ1-5; 8 bases fit TRBD1. The CDR3 loop spans 14 amino acids. V shed 4 bases and J 4 bases; nucleotides not matched to a gene: 6. The germline gives CDR1 DFQATT, CDR2 SNEGSKA (reference sequence). CDR3 bases: TGCAGTGCTACACAGGGGGGCCTAAATCAGCCCCAGCATTTT. Amino acids: CSATQGGLNQPQHF.

The CDR3 coding sequence is TGTGCCAGCAGCAAGACAGGGACACTACAAGAGACCCAGTACTTC. This translates into CASSKTGTLQETQYF. This sequence joins TRBV7-9 and TRBJ2-5, with 7 bases fitting TRBD1. The junction had 8 bases not matched to a gene; V was cut back by 5 bases and J by 2 bases. CDR3 size: 15 residues. Germline V CDR1 and CDR2: SEHNR, FQNEAQ (reference sequence). The whole variable domain, filled in from reference TRBV7-9 and TRBJ2-5, reads DTGVSQNPRHKITKRGQNVTFRCDPISEHNRLYWYRQTLGQGPEFLTYFQNEAQLEKSRLLSDRFSAERPKGSFSTLEIQRTEQGDSAMYLCASSKTGTLQETQYFGPGTRLLVL.